What follows are 32 T cell receptor beta chains derived from one specimen sequenced in a study of vaccination effects on CD4 cells after COVID-19. What these receptors recognize is not known. Using immunoSEQ multiplex PCR, the repertoire was profiled, and TCRdb retains in-frame clones only, with some absent. This table holds 30,000 to 35,000 clones, around two thirds found once. CD4+ T cells were isolated after around 10 days of culture. Each person got two doses of an mRNA SARS-CoV-2 vaccine, BNT162b2 or mRNA-1273. The starting material was CD4+ T cells from PBMCs cultured without peptide, obtained after COVID-19 vaccination. The source is a human donor who received a COVID-19 vaccine.

V gene TRBV24-1 combines with J gene TRBJ1-5, with D perhaps matching TRBD1 (6 bases). V lost 4 bases and J lost 0, with 12 bases in between. Germline V gene data show CDR1 as KGHDR and CDR2 as SFDVKD. The CDR3 loop spans 16 amino acids. CDR3 protein: CATSDGLRGSNQPQHF. In DNA form, the CDR3 reads TGTGCCACCAGTGACGGACTCAGGGGTAGCAATCAGCCCCAGCATTTT.

The V call is TRBV19, the J call TRBJ1-1, with TRBD1 matching over 7 bases. After removal of 3 bases from V and 8 bases from J, the junction contained 9 bases not matched to a gene. There are 14 residues in the CDR3. CDR1 and CDR2 (germline): LNHDA, SQIVND (reference sequence). The CDR3 region has the DNA TGTGCCAGTAGTATTAGTTACAGGGGAAGAGAAGCTTTCTTT. Amino acid sequence: CASSISYRGREAFF.

V and J are TRBV18 and TRBJ2-3; D remains ambiguous. V was cut by 3 bases and J by 2 bases, with 12 bases left in between. CDR1 KGHSH and CDR2 LQKENI come from the germline V gene. The CDR3 has 15 residues. DNA for the CDR3: TGTGCCAGCTCACCTCTCGGACGGGTCACAGATACGCAGTATTTT. This sequence encodes CASSPLGRVTDTQYF.

The CDR3 region is CASSSMGHLGKLFF. DNA for the CDR3: TGTGCCAGCAGCTCGATGGGACATTTGGGAAAACTGTTTTTT. This rearrangement joins TRBV7-9 to TRBJ1-4, with D perhaps TRBD1 (6 bases). V dropped 4 bases and J dropped 10 bases, with 16 bases sitting between them. The CDR3 contains 14 residues. Germline lookup yields CDR1 SEHNR and CDR2 FQNEAQ (reference sequence).

This clone was recorded a few times. The rearrangement joins TRBV30 to TRBJ2-6; the match to TRBD1 covers 10 bases. CDR1 and CDR2 from the germline V gene are GTSNPN and SVGIG (reference sequence). V dropped 4 bases and J dropped 0; count of bases not matched to a gene: 6. The CDR3 is 17 amino acids. The CDR3 sequence is CAWTRDRGGSGANVLTF. In DNA form, the CDR3 reads TGTGCCTGGACCCGGGACAGGGGTGGCTCTGGGGCCAACGTCCTGACTTTC.

Only a few counts were recorded for this clone. V is TRBV7-2 and J is TRBJ2-6; TRBD2 matches at 7 bases. V gave up 1 base and J gave up 0 bases; unmatched junction bases: 9. From germline, CDR1 is SGHTA and CDR2 FQGNSA. This CDR3 has 19 amino acids. The CDR3 loop reads CASSLGLRRGFSGANVLTF. DNA for the CDR3: TGTGCCAGCAGCTTAGGATTACGGCGGGGGTTCTCTGGGGCCAACGTCCTGACTTTC.

V gene TRBV19 combines with J gene TRBJ2-7; weak D call: TRBD2 (6 bases). Germline CDR1 reads LNHDA; CDR2 reads SQIVND (reference sequence). Trimming removed 0 bases from V and 6 bases from J, with 9 bases in between. The CDR3 sequence is 13 residues long. The CDR3 bases are TGTGCCAGTAGTATAGATAGGGACTCCGAGCAGTACTTC. It codes for CASSIDRDSEQYF.

This clone has a handful of counts. The rearrangement links TRBV2 to TRBJ1-2; no firm D call. V lost 6 bases and J 8 bases, leaving 16 bases between the germline ends. This CDR3 spans 13 amino acids. Germline CDR1 is SNHLY and CDR2 is FYNNEI. The CDR3 DNA reads TGTGCCAGCAGGAATGGGTGGGGTGGAGGCTACACCTTC. It codes for CASRNGWGGGYTF.

The genes are TRBV3-1 (or the pseudogene TRBV3-2) and TRBJ2-7; the D gene is possibly TRBD1 (6 bases). CDR3 length equals 16 residues. Between the trimmed V and J ends, which lost 1 base and 0 bases, there was a span of 13 bases. Per germline, CDR1 LGHDT and CDR2 YNNKEL (reference sequence). The CDR3 region has the DNA TGTGCCAGCAGCCAAGGACCGGGACATAGCTCCTACGAGCAGTACTTC. Residues: CASSQGPGHSSYEQYF.

The chain employs TRBV5-1 and TRBJ2-3; possibly TRBD1 for D (5 bases). This CDR3 is built from 18 residues. Germline lookup yields CDR1 SGHRS and CDR2 YFSETQ. Trimming took off 0 bases at V and 1 base at J, with 18 bases between the two ends. CDR3 sequence (DNA): TGCGCCAGCAGCTTGGGGACCCAAGGGGCGCCTCGCACAGATACGCAGTATTTT. Residues: CASSLGTQGAPRTDTQYF.

V and J are TRBV3-1 (or the pseudogene TRBV3-2) and TRBJ1-6; the D is unclear. Trimming removed 0 bases at V and 3 bases at J, with 6 bases between. The CDR3 is 15 amino acids. Germline values: CDR1 LGHDT, CDR2 YNNKEL (reference sequence). The CDR3 sequence: CASSQDGLYNSPLHF. CDR3 in DNA: TGTGCCAGCAGCCAAGATGGTCTCTATAATTCACCCCTCCACTTT.

The rearrangement joins TRBV6-5 to TRBJ2-7; D is uncertain. The CDR3 has 15 residues. The germline V gene encodes CDR1 MNHEY and CDR2 SVGAGI. Trimming removed 8 bases from V and 2 bases from J, with 19 bases in between. CDR3 protein: CASLGVRWGTYEQYF. The CDR3 DNA is TGTGCCAGCCTCGGCGTTCGTTGGGGAACCTACGAGCAGTACTTC.

The genes are TRBV18 and TRBJ1-5, with 10 bases that match TRBD1. V trimming: 3 bases; J trimming: 2 bases; junction bases outside the gene matches: 1. CDR1 and CDR2 (germline): KGHSH, LQKENI. This CDR3 has 15 residues. CDR3 residues: CASSPGTGGNQPQHF. The CDR3 bases are TGTGCCAGCTCACCCGGGACAGGGGGCAATCAGCCCCAGCATTTT.

In nucleotides, the CDR3 is TGTGCCAGCAGCCGTAGCGGGAGGGACAATGAGCAGTTCTTC. It encodes CASSRSGRDNEQFF. The chain uses TRBV11-3 and TRBJ2-1, with 11 bases aligning to TRBD2. This CDR3 is 14 amino acids long. Germline-derived CDR1 and CDR2 are SGHNT and YENEEA. The junction had 2 bases not matched to a gene; V was cut back by 5 bases and J by 5 bases.

V usage is TRBV2 and J usage is TRBJ2-7, with TRBD1 identical over 9 bases. The J segment lost 6 bases and the V segment lost 0 bases, leaving 6 bases of the junction unmatched. Germline loops: CDR1 SNHLY, CDR2 FYNNEI. The CDR3 runs to 15 residues. The CDR3 nucleotides read TGTGCCAGCAGTGAAGCAATTACAGGGGGCGGCGAGCAGTACTTC. Amino acids: CASSEAITGGGEQYF.

V is TRBV30 and J is TRBJ1-2; D uncertain. V gave up 3 bases and J gave up 7 bases, with 12 bases separating them. Germline V gene data show CDR1 as GTSNPN and CDR2 as SVGIG (reference sequence). CDR3 length: 12 residues. The CDR3 spells CAWSDGIRGYTF. CDR3 coding DNA: TGTGCCTGGAGCGATGGCATCCGTGGCTACACCTTC. The full variable domain, in which reference TRBV30 and TRBJ1-2 provide the parts outside the CDR3, is SQTIHQWPATLVQPVGSPLSLECTVEGTSNPNLYWYRQAAGRGLQLLFYSVGIGQISSEVPQNLSASRPQDRQFILSSKKLLLSDSGFYLCAWSDGIRGYTFGSGTRLTVV.

This clone was found a few times. The rearrangement uses TRBV5-6 and TRBJ1-5; D call uncertain. Trimming removed 5 bases from V and 7 bases from J, with 16 bases in between. CDR1 and CDR2 from the germline V gene are SGHDT and YYEEEE. The CDR3 is 14 amino acids. CDR3 residues: CASRQRAGNQPQHF. DNA of the CDR3: TGTGCCAGCAGACAACGGGCGGGAAACCAGCCCCAGCATTTT.

Here the CDR3 reads CASSQDYGTVNTEAFF. Here the CDR3 DNA reads TGTGCCAGCAGCCAAGATTACGGGACAGTGAACACTGAAGCTTTCTTT. The chain joins TRBV4-2 to TRBJ1-1; 7 positions match TRBD1. The CDR3 has 16 residues. In germline, CDR1 is LGHNA, CDR2 YNFKEQ. The J segment lost 0 bases and the V segment lost 0 bases, leaving 4 bases of the junction unmatched.

The chain recombines TRBV19 with TRBJ2-5; D possibly uses TRBD1 or TRBD2 (6 bases each). CDR1 is LNHDA and CDR2 is SQIVND in the germline V gene (reference sequence). V dropped 6 bases and J dropped 4 bases, with 12 bases sitting between them. CDR3 length: 13 residues. CDR3 DNA: TGTGCCAGTAGCCCACAGGGAGGAGAGACCCAGTACTTC. It encodes CASSPQGGETQYF.

This CDR3 reads CASSLAGTEAFF. The CDR3 DNA sequence: TGTGCCAGCAGCTTAGCTGGTACTGAAGCTTTCTTT. The gene calls are TRBV7-9 and TRBJ1-1, with no clear D. The CDR3 runs 12 residues. Trimming took off 0 bases at V and 5 bases at J, with 4 bases between the two ends. Germline V gene sequence: CDR1 SEHNR, CDR2 FQNEAQ (reference sequence).

The chain recombines TRBV3-1 (or the pseudogene TRBV3-2) with TRBJ1-1, with 7 bases that match TRBD1. Germline-derived CDR1 and CDR2 are LGHDT and YNNKEL (reference sequence). Unmatched junction bases numbered 12, after V lost 6 bases and J lost 5 bases. This CDR3 is built from 15 residues. DNA of the CDR3: TGTGCCAGCAGAGATAGACAGGGTGGGAGGACTGAAGCTTTCTTT. Amino acids: CASRDRQGGRTEAFF.

This chain links TRBV19 with TRBJ1-1; weak D call: TRBD1 (5 bases). Germline V lookup: CDR1 LNHDA, CDR2 SQIVND (reference sequence). Trimming pared 3 bases from V and 4 bases from J, leaving 9 bases between. The CDR3 covers 13 residues. CDR3 nucleotide sequence: TGTGCCAGTAGTATCGACAGATCCACTGAAGCTTTCTTT. This translates into CASSIDRSTEAFF.

The chain has TRBV11-2 and TRBJ1-5; a weak D match, TRBD1 (5 bases). Trimming shortened V by 2 bases and J by 2 bases, and 10 bases separated the two germline ends. CDR3 length: 15 amino acids. CDR1 is SGHAT, CDR2 FQNNGV, per germline. The CDR3 bases are TGTGCCAGCAGCTTAAGGGGAGGGCGCAATCAGCCCCAGCATTTT. Translation gives CASSLRGGRNQPQHF. The full variable domain, in which reference TRBV11-2 and TRBJ1-5 provide the parts outside the CDR3, is EAGVAQSPRYKIIEKRQSVAFWCNPISGHATLYWYQQILGQGPKLLIQFQNNGVVDDSQLPKDRFSAERLKGVDSTLKIQPAKLEDSAVYLCASSLRGGRNQPQHFGDGTRLSIL.

V and J are TRBV5-1 and TRBJ2-3; D is tentatively TRBD1 or TRBD2 (5 bases each). CDR1 is SGHRS and CDR2 is YFSETQ in the germline V gene. This CDR3 contains 15 residues. Trimming pared 0 bases from V and 3 bases from J, leaving 11 bases between. CDR3 protein: CASSLEEGWTDTQYF. The DNA for the CDR3 is TGCGCCAGCAGCTTGGAAGAGGGGTGGACAGATACGCAGTATTTT. Combining the CDR3 with reference TRBV5-1 and TRBJ2-3 gives the whole variable domain KAGVTQTPRYLIKTRGQQVTLSCSPISGHRSVSWYQQTPGQGLQFLFEYFSETQRNKGNFPGRFSGRQFSNSRSEMNVSTLELGDSALYLCASSLEEGWTDTQYFGPGTRLTVL.

The chain has TRBV5-1 and TRBJ1-5, with D perhaps TRBD1 (5 bases). The germline V gene encodes CDR1 SGHRS and CDR2 YFSETQ. Trimming cost V 0 bases and J 1 base, with 8 bases left between them. This CDR3 comprises 15 residues. The CDR3 reads CASSLAPGSNQPQHF. The CDR3 DNA is TGCGCCAGCAGCTTGGCACCAGGGAGCAATCAGCCCCAGCATTTT.

CDR3 nucleotide sequence: TGCGCCAGCAGCTTGGGAGGGGATGGCGAGCAGTACTTC. As protein: CASSLGGDGEQYF. The chain combines TRBV5-1 with TRBJ2-7; D tentatively fits TRBD1 or TRBD2 (5 bases each). The V and J ends lost 0 bases and 6 bases respectively, with 10 bases between them. In germline, CDR1 is SGHRS, CDR2 YFSETQ. This CDR3 is built from 13 residues.

The chain is built from TRBV30 and TRBJ2-3, with 11 bases lining up with TRBD2. Germline CDR1 is GTSNPN and CDR2 is SVGIG (reference sequence). V was clipped by 8 bases and J by 3 bases; unmatched bases: 7. The CDR3 contains 14 residues. The CDR3 DNA reads as TGTGCCGTAGCCGGGACTAGCGGAACAGATACGCAGTATTTT. The encoded protein is CAVAGTSGTDTQYF.

The V gene is TRBV7-3, the J gene TRBJ2-1; D tentatively fits TRBD1 or TRBD2 (6 bases each). Trimming shortened V by 5 bases and J by 0 bases, and 20 bases separated the two germline ends. Germline V gene data show CDR1 as SGHTA and CDR2 as FQGTGA. This CDR3 region has 18 residues. The CDR3: CASSPMGGPPSSYNEQFF. Here the CDR3 DNA reads TGTGCCAGCAGCCCGATGGGGGGCCCCCCGAGCTCCTACAATGAGCAGTTCTTC.

This clone turned up a few times. The chain has TRBV5-6 and TRBJ2-3, with 7 bases fitting TRBD2. Germline V CDR1 and CDR2: SGHDT, YYEEEE. V shed 0 bases, J shed 0 bases, and the junction held 4 bases outside the gene matches. This CDR3 is built from 16 residues. The CDR3 nucleotides read TGTGCCAGCAGCTTGGGGGGAGGGGCGAGCACAGATACGCAGTATTTT. Amino acid sequence: CASSLGGGASTDTQYF.

In its sample, this clone was seen a few times. The V call is TRBV19, the J call TRBJ1-2; 8 bases agree with TRBD1. The junction had 7 bases not matched to a gene; V was cut back by 8 bases and J by 8 bases. The CDR3 runs 12 residues. CDR1 and CDR2 from the germline V gene are LNHDA and SQIVND (reference sequence). The CDR3 bases are TGTGCCAGTTCAGGGGGCGATTGGGGCTACACCTTC. This sequence encodes CASSGGDWGYTF.

The chain uses TRBV18 and TRBJ1-1, with TRBD1 identical over 7 bases. The CDR3 spans 13 residues. V shed 1 base, J shed 6 bases, and the junction held 2 bases outside the gene matches. Germline values: CDR1 KGHSH, CDR2 LQKENI. As DNA, the CDR3 is TGTGCCAGCTCACCACAGGGGGCCGCTGAAGCTTTCTTT. Translating gives CASSPQGAAEAFF.

The DNA of the CDR3 is TGTGCCAGCAGCTGGGGAGGTAGCCCCGCGCGGGAGCTGTTTTTT. Encoded protein: CASSWGGSPARELFF. This sequence joins TRBV7-8 and TRBJ2-2; D is perhaps TRBD2 (6 bases). This CDR3 is 15 amino acids long. Looked up from germline, CDR1 is SGHVS and CDR2 is FQNEAQ. Trimming pared 4 bases from V and 9 bases from J, leaving 18 bases between. Filled out from reference TRBV7-8 and TRBJ2-2, the complete variable domain reads GAGVSQSPRYKVAKRGQDVALRCDPISGHVSLFWYQQALGQGPEFLTYFQNEAQLDKSGLPSDRFFAERPEGSVSTLKIQRTQQEDSAVYLCASSWGGSPARELFFGEGSRLTVL.